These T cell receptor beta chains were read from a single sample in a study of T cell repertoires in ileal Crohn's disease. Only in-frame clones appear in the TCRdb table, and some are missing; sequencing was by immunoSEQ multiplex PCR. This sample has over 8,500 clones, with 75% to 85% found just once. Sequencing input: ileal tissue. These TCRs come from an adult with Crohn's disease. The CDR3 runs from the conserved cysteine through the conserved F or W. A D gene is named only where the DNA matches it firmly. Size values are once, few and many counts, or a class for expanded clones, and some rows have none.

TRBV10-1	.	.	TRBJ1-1	TGCGCCAGCAGTGTCGCTCCGGGCACTGAAGCTTTCTTT	CASSVAPGTEAFF
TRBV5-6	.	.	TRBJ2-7	TGTGCCAGCAGCTTCGGGTACGAGCAGTACTTC	CASSFGYEQYF
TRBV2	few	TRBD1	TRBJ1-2	TGTGCCGGAGAACAAGGGGGCGCGGATGGCTACACCTTC	CAGEQGGADGYTF
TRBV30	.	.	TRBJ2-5	TGTGCGAGGGGGTCGGGTGAGACCCAGTACTTC	CARGSGETQYF
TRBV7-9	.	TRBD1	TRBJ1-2	TGTGCCAGCAGCTTAAAGGGGACAGGCTATGGCTACACCTTC	CASSLKGTGYGYTF
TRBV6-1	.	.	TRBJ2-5	TGTGCCAGCACCCCATGGGGGCTGTACCAAGAGACCCAGTACTTC	CASTPWGLYQETQYF
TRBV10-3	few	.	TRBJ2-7	TGTGCCATCAGTGAGGACAGCTACGAGCAGTACTTC	CAISEDSYEQYF
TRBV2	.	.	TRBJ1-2	TGTGCCAGCAGGGACATGGCAACTAACTATGGCTACACCTTC	CASRDMATNYGYTF
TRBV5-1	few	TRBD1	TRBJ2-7	TGCGCCAGCAGCCTGTCCCCGGGACAGGGGGCCTACGAGCAGTACTTC	CASSLSPGQGAYEQYF
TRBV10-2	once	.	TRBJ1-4	TGCGCCAGCAGGTACAGGGAATTCAGTGAAAAACTGTTTTTT	CASRYREFSEKLFF
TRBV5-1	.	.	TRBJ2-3	TGCGCCAGCAGTGTAACCGGGACACCCTTAACAGATACGCAGTATTTT	CASSVTGTPLTDTQYF
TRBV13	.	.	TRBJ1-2	TGTGCCAGCAGCTTAGACTCAAGGGGCGGCTACACCTTC	CASSLDSRGGYTF
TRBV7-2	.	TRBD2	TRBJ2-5	TGTGCCAGCAGCTCGGGACTAGCGGGGGAAGGGACCCAGTACTTC	CASSSGLAGEGTQYF
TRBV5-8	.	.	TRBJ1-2	TGTGCCAGCAGCTTGGCCCACGGGGGGGACTATGGCTACACCTTC	CASSLAHGGDYGYTF
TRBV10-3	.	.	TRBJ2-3	TGTGCCATCAGTGAGACGGCAGATACGCAGTATTTT	CAISETADTQYF
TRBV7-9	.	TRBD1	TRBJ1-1	TGTGCCAGCAGCTCGACAGGGAGAATTACTGAAGCTTTCTTT	CASSSTGRITEAFF
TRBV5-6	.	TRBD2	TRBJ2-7	TGTGCCAGCAGCTTGTCGGTGCCCGGGGGGTATCTTACCTACGAGCAGTACTTC	CASSLSVPGGYLTYEQYF
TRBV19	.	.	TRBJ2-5	TGTGCCAGTAGTATAGCCGGTTCAGGTTCTGAGACCCAGTACTTC	CASSIAGSGSETQYF
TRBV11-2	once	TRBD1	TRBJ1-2	TGTGCCAGCAGCTTAGCACAGGGGGCAATTAACTATGGCTACACCTTC	CASSLAQGAINYGYTF
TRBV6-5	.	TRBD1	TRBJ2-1	TGTGCCAGCATTAAAACAGGGGCCTCTAGAAGGGAGTTCTTC	CASIKTGASRREFF
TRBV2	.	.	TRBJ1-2	TGTGCCACCTCTCGGGGGGAAAACTATGGCTACACCTTC	CATSRGENYGYTF
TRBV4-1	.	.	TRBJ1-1	TGCGCCAGCAGCCAAGCGGGGACTGAAGCTTTCTTT	CASSQAGTEAFF
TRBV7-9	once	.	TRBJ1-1	TGTGCCAGCAGCTTACCCTGGCCCCAGGGGGAAGCTTTCTTT	CASSLPWPQGEAFF
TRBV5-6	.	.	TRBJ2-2	TGTGCCAGCAGCTCACTGCAGGGGGGATTTAACACCGGGGAGCTGTTTTTT	CASSSLQGGFNTGELFF
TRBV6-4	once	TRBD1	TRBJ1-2	TGTGCCAGCAGTGGGACAGGGAATCATGGCTACACCTTC	CASSGTGNHGYTF
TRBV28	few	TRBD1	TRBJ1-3	TGTGCCAGTGCCTCGACAGGGGAAAGCTCTGGAAACACCATATATTTT	CASASTGESSGNTIYF
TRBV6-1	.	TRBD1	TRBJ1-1	TGTGCCAGCAGTATGGACAGGCGATTGAACACTGAAGCTTTCTTT	CASSMDRRLNTEAFF
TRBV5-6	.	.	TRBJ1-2	TGTGCCAGCAGCTGGGGCGTCGGAAATAACTATGGCTACACCTTC	CASSWGVGNNYGYTF
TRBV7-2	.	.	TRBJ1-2	TGTGCCAGCAGCTTAGATGCGGGCCGCGGGGGCTACACCTTC	CASSLDAGRGGYTF
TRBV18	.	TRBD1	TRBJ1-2	TGTGCCAGCTCACCACAGGGGGCGCGGGGCTACACCTTC	CASSPQGARGYTF
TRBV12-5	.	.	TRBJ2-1	TGTGCTAGTGGTTTGGTACAGGGAAATGAGCAGTTCTTC	CASGLVQGNEQFF
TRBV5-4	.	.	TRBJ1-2	TGTGCCAGCAGCTACTCGTCGGGAAGGTATGGCTACACCTTC	CASSYSSGRYGYTF
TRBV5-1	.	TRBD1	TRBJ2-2	TGCGCCAGCAGCTTGGGGGACAGAGGGACCGGGGAGCTGTTTTTT	CASSLGDRGTGELFF
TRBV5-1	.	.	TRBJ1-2	TGCGCCAGCAGCTTGGCGGGGTACGGCTACACCTTC	CASSLAGYGYTF
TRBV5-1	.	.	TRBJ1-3	TGCGCCAGCAGCGCCCACAGGCTAAGCTCTGGAAACACCATATATTTT	CASSAHRLSSGNTIYF
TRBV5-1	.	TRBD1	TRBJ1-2	TGCGCCAGCAGTAGGGACAGAACCTATGGCTACACCTTC	CASSRDRTYGYTF
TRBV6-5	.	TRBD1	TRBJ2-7	TGTGCCAGCAAGCCGGGACAGGGAAGGATCTACGAGCAGTACTTC	CASKPGQGRIYEQYF
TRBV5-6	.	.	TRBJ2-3	TGTGCCAGCAGCCTCCCATTGGCGGGAATCACAGATACGCAGTATTTT	CASSLPLAGITDTQYF
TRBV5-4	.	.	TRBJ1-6	TGTGCCAGCAGCTTGGGTGGGGCGAACAGAGAGTATTCACCCCTCCACTTT	CASSLGGANREYSPLHF
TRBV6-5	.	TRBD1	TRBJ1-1	TGTGCCAGCAGTTACTCGACAGGGGGCTTGAGAGCTTTCTTT	CASSYSTGGLRAFF
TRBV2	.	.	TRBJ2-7	TGTGCCAGCAACAGAGACAGCAGCTCCTACGAGCAGTACTTC	CASNRDSSSYEQYF
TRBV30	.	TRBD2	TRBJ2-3	TGTGCCTGGAGGTTAGCGGGGGGTGCAGATACGCAGTATTTT	CAWRLAGGADTQYF
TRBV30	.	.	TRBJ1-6	TGTGCCTGGAGCGGGTCAAATTCACCCCTCCACTTT	CAWSGSNSPLHF
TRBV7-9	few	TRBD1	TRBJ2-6	TGTGCCAGCAGCGGCCGGGCCAGGGGGCGACTTGGGGCCAACGTCCTGACTTTC	CASSGRARGRLGANVLTF
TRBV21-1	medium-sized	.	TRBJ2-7	TGTGCCAGCAGCAAAACGGGTCGAGGGCCGACGCACGAGCAGTACTTC	CASSKTGRGPTHEQYF
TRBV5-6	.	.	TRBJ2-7	TGTGCCAGCAGCGCGTGGCGGCAGGCATCAGGGAGGTACGAGCAGTACTTC	CASSAWRQASGRYEQYF
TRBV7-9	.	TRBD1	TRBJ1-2	TGTGCCAGCAGACTCGGACAGGGTAGTGGCTACACCTTC	CASRLGQGSGYTF
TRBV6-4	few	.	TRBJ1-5	TGTGCCAGCAGTGAACAGGCTAATCAGCCCCAGCATTTT	CASSEQANQPQHF
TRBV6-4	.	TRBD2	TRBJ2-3	TGTGCCAGCAGTGATGGTAGCGGGGGCAGCACAGATACGCAGTATTTT	CASSDGSGGSTDTQYF
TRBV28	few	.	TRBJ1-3	TGTGCCAGCAGTTCGACAGGTTCCGGGGCTGGAAACACCATATATTTT	CASSSTGSGAGNTIYF
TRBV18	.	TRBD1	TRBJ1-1	TGTGCCAGCTCACCTCTACCTCGGACAGGGCGTTCGTCTGAAGCTTTCTTT	CASSPLPRTGRSSEAFF
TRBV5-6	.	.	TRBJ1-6	TGTGCCAGCACCCTGAGGGTCCATAATTCACCCCTCCACTTT	CASTLRVHNSPLHF
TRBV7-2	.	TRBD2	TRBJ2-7	TGTGCCAGCAGCTTATCGCGGGGGAGTATCTACGAGCAGTACTTC	CASSLSRGSIYEQYF
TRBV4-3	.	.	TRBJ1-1	TGCGCCAGCAGCCAAGATTTCCGGGACACTGAAGCTTTCTTT	CASSQDFRDTEAFF
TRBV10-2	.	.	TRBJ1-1	TGCGCCAGCAGTGATTTCCCAGGATCCACTGAAGCTTTCTTT	CASSDFPGSTEAFF
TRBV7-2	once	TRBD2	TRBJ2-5	TGTGCCAGCAGCTTAGCGTTGGCGGGGGGGCTGGAGACCCAGTACTTC	CASSLALAGGLETQYF
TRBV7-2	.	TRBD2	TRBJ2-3	TGTGCCAGCAGCGGGGGGGTAGGACTAGCGGTTCGGAGTACGCAGTATTTT	CASSGGVGLAVRSTQYF
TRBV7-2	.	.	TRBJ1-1	TGTGCCAGCAGCTTAGCACAGGGTGGGACTGAAGCTTTCTTT	CASSLAQGGTEAFF
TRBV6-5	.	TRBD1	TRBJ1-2	TGTGCCACCACCCGGGACAGCGCTAACTATGGCTACACCTTC	CATTRDSANYGYTF
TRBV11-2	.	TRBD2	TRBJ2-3	TGTGCCAGCAGCTTTTCTAGCGGGATGCCCACAGATACGCAGTATTTT	CASSFSSGMPTDTQYF